These 20 T cell receptor beta chains share one sample of origin, sequenced in a study of technical replicates of blood from several donors. Profiling relied on immunoSEQ multiplex PCR, and the TCRdb table lists in-frame clones only, not all of them. The sample includes about 14,000 clones, 80% seen only once; the top ten take roughly 13%. Source material: PBMCs. The receptors were sampled from a human donor in good health.

The chain carries TRBV9 and TRBJ2-3; 8 bases align to TRBD2. V lost 0 bases to trimming and J lost 0 bases; unmatched junction nucleotides: 6. The CDR3 is 17 amino acids. CDR1 is SGDLS, CDR2 YYNGEE, per germline. In nucleotides, the CDR3 is TGTGCCAGCAGCGTAGGTGGGGCTAGCGGGAGCACAGATACGCAGTATTTT. The encoded protein is CASSVGGASGSTDTQYF.

J is TRBJ2-7 and V is TRBV29-1; TRBD1 agrees at 7 bases. This CDR3 region has 16 residues. J gave up 3 bases and V 0 bases, and 11 bases lay outside the gene matches. CDR1 is SQVTM and CDR2 is ANQGSEA in the germline V gene. The chain's CDR3 is CSVEDSEPTGYYEQYF. CDR3 coding DNA: TGCAGCGTTGAAGATTCCGAACCGACAGGGTACTACGAGCAGTACTTC.

The chain employs TRBV7-7 and TRBJ2-5; 9 nucleotides line up with TRBD1. This CDR3 contains 15 residues. Germline V gene sequence: CDR1 SSHAT, CDR2 FNYEAQ (reference sequence). The ends lost 5 bases at V and 5 bases at J; junction bases unmatched: 9. The CDR3 coding sequence is TGTGCCAGCAGCGCCGGGACAGGGAGGAGGGAGACCCAGTACTTC. Amino acids: CASSAGTGRRETQYF.

The rearrangement links TRBV29-1 to TRBJ2-1, with D unresolved. CDR1 SQVTM and CDR2 ANQGSEA come from the germline V gene. This CDR3 comprises 14 residues. With 6 bases removed from V and 0 bases from J, the gap between germline ends came to 12 bases. The CDR3 protein is CSVGRPSSYNEQFF. Here the CDR3 DNA reads TGCAGCGTGGGCCGGCCGAGCTCCTACAATGAGCAGTTCTTC.

This chain uses TRBV10-1 with TRBJ1-1, with D unresolved. Germline V gene lookup returns CDR1 WNHNN and CDR2 SYGVQD (reference sequence). V dropped 5 bases and J dropped 3 bases, with 10 bases sitting between them. This CDR3 contains 13 residues. CDR3 in amino acids: CASSFNSYTEAFF. For the CDR3, the DNA is TGCGCCAGCAGTTTCAACAGCTACACTGAAGCTTTCTTT.

This clone was seen a handful of times. CDR3 in amino acids: CATSRAWTVGNTEAFF. The CDR3 coding sequence is TGTGCCACCAGCAGAGCTTGGACAGTAGGCAACACTGAAGCTTTCTTT. The chain recombines TRBV15 with TRBJ1-1; weak D call: TRBD1 (6 bases). The V end was cut by 1 base, the J end by 2 bases, with 14 bases between. The CDR3 runs to 16 residues. The germline V gene encodes CDR1 LNHNV and CDR2 YYDKDF (reference sequence).

This clone was seen once. The chain combines TRBV12-5 with TRBJ1-2; maybe TRBD1 (5 bases). The V gene's germline CDR1 is LGHNT and CDR2 FRNRAP. Trimming shortened V by 6 bases and J by 7 bases, and 15 bases separated the two germline ends. The CDR3 sequence is 13 residues long. DNA of the CDR3: TGTGCTAGTGGCCTTACCGGGGGAGTTGGCTACACCTTC. Translating it yields CASGLTGGVGYTF.

The gene calls are TRBV6-1 and TRBJ1-1, with TRBD1 matching over 7 bases. This CDR3 has 14 amino acids. Germline CDR1 MNHNS, CDR2 SASEGT. With 6 bases clipped from V and 0 bases from J, the junction kept 4 bases outside the gene matches. In DNA form, the CDR3 reads TGTGCCAGCAGGCGGGGACAGCTGAACACTGAAGCTTTCTTT. Translating gives CASRRGQLNTEAFF.

The J gene is TRBJ2-7, the V gene TRBV11-2; D not resolved. There are 18 residues in the CDR3. Germline V gene sequence: CDR1 SGHAT, CDR2 FQNNGV. With 2 bases removed from V and 2 bases from J, the gap between germline ends came to 22 bases. The CDR3 sequence: CASSLPFEFAPLPYEQYF. The CDR3 DNA sequence: TGTGCCAGCAGCTTACCTTTTGAGTTCGCCCCACTCCCCTACGAGCAGTACTTC.

This chain's CDR3 is CASSLEGVRLGQYF. The CDR3 DNA reads TGTGCCAGCAGCTTAGAAGGAGTGAGATTGGGGCAGTACTTC. V and J are TRBV7-8 and TRBJ2-7, with no clear D. The germline V gene has CDR1 SGHVS and CDR2 FQNEAQ. The CDR3 has 14 amino acids. The ends were cut back, 1 base at V and 9 bases at J, with 16 bases in the middle.

This clone was observed a few times. The chain uses TRBV9 and TRBJ2-7; D is perhaps TRBD2 (6 bases). The germline V and J ends were trimmed by 4 bases and 1 base, with 18 bases remaining between them. The length of the CDR3 is 16 residues. The germline V gene has CDR1 SGDLS and CDR2 YYNGEE. CDR3 bases: TGTGCCAGCAGCCTAAGAGGAGGGTGGGGATCCTACGAGCAGTACTTC. Translation gives CASSLRGGWGSYEQYF.

This clone was recorded only once. The rearrangement links TRBV5-6 to TRBJ2-2; D unresolved. Per the germline V gene, CDR1 is SGHDT and CDR2 is YYEEEE. This CDR3 is 12 amino acids long. Trimming cost V 4 bases and J 5 bases, with 6 bases left between them. The CDR3 sequence is CASSRVTGELFF. The CDR3 DNA reads TGTGCCAGCAGCCGGGTTACCGGGGAGCTGTTTTTT.

In this sample, this clone turned up once. The rearrangement joins TRBV19 to TRBJ2-2; 10 bases agree with TRBD2. Trimming at V came to 6 bases and at J to 1 base, leaving 2 bases not matched to a gene. This CDR3 comprises 15 residues. Germline lookup yields CDR1 LNHDA and CDR2 SQIVND (reference sequence). The DNA for the CDR3 is TGTGCCAGTAGCAGGACTAGCGGGAACACCGGGGAGCTGTTTTTT. As protein: CASSRTSGNTGELFF.

The chain is built from TRBV11-2 and TRBJ2-5; TRBD1 matches at 8 bases. From germline, CDR1 is SGHAT and CDR2 FQNNGV. V lost 7 bases to trimming and J lost 0 bases; unmatched junction nucleotides: 7. The CDR3 has 15 amino acids. CDR3 protein: CASNRGTSYQETQYF. The DNA of the CDR3 is TGTGCCAGCAACAGGGGGACCTCCTACCAAGAGACCCAGTACTTC.

The rearrangement uses TRBV10-3 and TRBJ1-2; D is uncertain. Looked up from germline, CDR1 is ENHRY and CDR2 is SYGVKD. V was trimmed by 6 bases and J by 1 base, leaving 3 bases between them. The CDR3 extends over 11 amino acids. CDR3 in DNA: TGTGCCATCAGACTTAACTATGGCTACACCTTC. As protein: CAIRLNYGYTF.

The sample holds one count of this clone. The CDR3 nucleotides are TGTGCCAGCAGCTCCCAGGGGTACGCCTACAATGAGCAGTTCTTC. It specifies CASSSQGYAYNEQFF. J is TRBJ2-1 and V is TRBV7-2, with D perhaps matching TRBD1 (6 bases). V was pared by 4 bases and J by 2 bases, with 12 bases between. CDR1 is SGHTA, CDR2 FQGNSA, per germline. This CDR3 contains 15 residues. Looking up the rest from reference TRBV7-2 and TRBJ2-1 gives the full variable domain: GAGVSQSPSNKVTEKGKDVELRCDPISGHTALYWYRQSLGQGLEFLIYFQGNSAPDKSGLPSDRFSAERTGGSVSTLTIQRTQQEDSAVYLCASSSQGYAYNEQFFGPGTRLTVL.

The V gene is TRBV9, the J gene TRBJ2-1; D not resolved. V was pared by 0 bases and J by 2 bases, with 9 bases between. The CDR3 has 15 residues. Germline loops: CDR1 SGDLS, CDR2 YYNGEE. The CDR3: CASSVGASAYNEQFF. The CDR3 nucleotides read TGTGCCAGCAGCGTAGGAGCGTCAGCCTACAATGAGCAGTTCTTC.

The chain recombines TRBV2 with TRBJ2-7; TRBD2 matches 14 bases. Looked up from germline, CDR1 is SNHLY and CDR2 is FYNNEI. V gave up 10 bases and J gave up 3 bases; unmatched junction bases: 2. The CDR3 is 13 amino acids. CDR3 sequence: CAIGTSGSYEQYF. The CDR3 nucleotides are TGTGCCATCGGGACTAGCGGGAGCTACGAGCAGTACTTC.

J is TRBJ2-1 and V is TRBV7-3; D ambiguous. The CDR3 totals 15 residues. Germline CDR1 SGHTA, CDR2 FQGTGA. V lost 5 bases and J lost 5, with 16 bases in between. Written as DNA, the CDR3 is TGTGCCAGCAGCAACCCTTTGCGGAAAGACAATGAGCAGTTCTTC. This sequence encodes CASSNPLRKDNEQFF.

The gene calls are TRBV7-6 and TRBJ2-2, with 7 bases that match TRBD2. Unmatched junction bases numbered 1, after V lost 4 bases and J lost 5 bases. The CDR3 extends over 13 amino acids. Germline CDR1 reads SGHVS; CDR2 reads FNYEAQ. CDR3 bases: TGTGCCAGCAGCTCCGGGGGGACCGGGGAGCTGTTTTTT. Protein sequence: CASSSGGTGELFF.